These 4 T cell receptor beta chains were all obtained from the same sample, sequenced in a study of T-cell memory formation after mild COVID-19. TCRdb reanalysed the 5' RACE reads using MiXCR and keeps one entry per CDR3 protein. Among roughly 180,000 distinct CDR3 sequences listed, about 9.9% were seen once. The sequencing input was PBMCs or a T cell subset sorted from them (not recorded which). These receptors were taken from a man younger than 30 who had mild COVID-19 (a few samples of this study predate the infection). Cell type and time point are not known.

This clonotype has more than one count but fewer than ten. J is TRBJ2-3 and V is TRBV10-3, with D tentatively TRBD2 (6 bases). Trimming took off 8 bases at V and 2 bases at J, with 14 bases between the two ends. CDR1 and CDR2 (germline): ENHRY, SYGVKD. The CDR3 extends over 14 amino acids. Written as DNA, the CDR3 is TGTGCCATCCGGAAGGAGGGTTACACAGATACGCAGTATTTT. This translates into CAIRKEGYTDTQYF.

This clonotype was recorded at least ten times. The chain is built from TRBV7-8 and TRBJ2-7; D possibly corresponds to TRBD2 (6 bases). Trimming pared 0 bases from V and 1 base from J, leaving 10 bases between. This CDR3 is built from 15 residues. Germline assignment: CDR1 SGHVS and CDR2 FQNEAQ. As DNA, the CDR3 is TGTGCCAGCAGCTTAGCTGGGGGGATTTCCTACGAGCAGTACTTC. It translates to CASSLAGGISYEQYF.

CDR3: CASSLEDRGTQYF. CDR3 sequence (DNA): TGTGCCAGCAGCTTGGAGGACAGGGGGACCCAGTACTTC. V and J are TRBV5-4 and TRBJ2-5, with 9 nucleotides matching TRBD1. This CDR3 contains 13 residues. The V gene end was trimmed by 0 bases and the J gene end by 7 bases; junction bases not matched to a gene: 1. Germline V gene sequence: CDR1 SGHNT, CDR2 YYREEE (reference sequence).

The chain employs TRBV20-1 and TRBJ1-1, with D perhaps TRBD1 (6 bases). In germline, CDR1 is DFQATT, CDR2 SNEGSKA (reference sequence). This CDR3 is built from 14 residues. Trimming stripped 2 bases from V and 4 bases from J, with 14 bases between. CDR3 in DNA: TGCAGTGCTAGACCCACGGCCAGGGGCACTGAAGCTTTCTTT. Its translation is CSARPTARGTEAFF.